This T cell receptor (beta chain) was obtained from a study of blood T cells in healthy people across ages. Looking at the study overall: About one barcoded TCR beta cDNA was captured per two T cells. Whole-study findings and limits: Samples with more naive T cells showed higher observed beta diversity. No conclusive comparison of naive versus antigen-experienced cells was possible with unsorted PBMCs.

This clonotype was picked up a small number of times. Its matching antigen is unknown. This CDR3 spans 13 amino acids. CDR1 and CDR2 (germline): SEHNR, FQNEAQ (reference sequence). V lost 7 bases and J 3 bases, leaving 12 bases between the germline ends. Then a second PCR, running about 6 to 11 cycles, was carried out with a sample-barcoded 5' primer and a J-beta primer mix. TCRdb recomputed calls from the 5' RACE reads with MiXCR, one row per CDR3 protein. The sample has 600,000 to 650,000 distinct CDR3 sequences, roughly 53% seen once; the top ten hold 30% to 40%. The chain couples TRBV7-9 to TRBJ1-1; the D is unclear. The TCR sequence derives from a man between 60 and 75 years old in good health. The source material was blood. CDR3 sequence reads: CASTAVGYTEAFF. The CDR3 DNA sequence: TGTGCCAGCACCGCGGTGGGCTACACTGAAGCTTTCTTT. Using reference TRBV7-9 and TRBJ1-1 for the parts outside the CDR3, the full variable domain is DTGVSQNPRHKITKRGQNVTFRCDPISEHNRLYWYRQTLGQGPEFLTYFQNEAQLEKSRLLSDRFSAERPKGSFSTLEIQRTEQGDSAMYLCASTAVGYTEAFFGQGTRLTVV.